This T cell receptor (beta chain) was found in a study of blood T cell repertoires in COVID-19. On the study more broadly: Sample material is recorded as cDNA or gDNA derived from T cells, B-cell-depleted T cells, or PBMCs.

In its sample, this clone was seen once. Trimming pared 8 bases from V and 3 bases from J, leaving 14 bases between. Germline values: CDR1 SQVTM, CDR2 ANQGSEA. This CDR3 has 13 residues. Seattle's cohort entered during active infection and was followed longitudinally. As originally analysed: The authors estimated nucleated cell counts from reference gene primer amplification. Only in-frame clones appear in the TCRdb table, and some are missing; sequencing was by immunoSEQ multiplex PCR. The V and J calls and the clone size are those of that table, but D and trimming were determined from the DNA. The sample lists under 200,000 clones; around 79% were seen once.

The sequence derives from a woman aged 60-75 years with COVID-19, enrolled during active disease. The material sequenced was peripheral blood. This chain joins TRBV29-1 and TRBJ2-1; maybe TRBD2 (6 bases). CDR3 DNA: TGCAGCACGGATCGGGGGAGCTACAATGAGCAGTTCTTC. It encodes CSTDRGSYNEQFF.